This TCR beta chain was sequenced for a study of beta chain features in type 1 diabetes. There are 16 residues in the CDR3. The ends lost 0 bases at V and 5 bases at J; junction bases unmatched: 9. CDR1 is SGHTA, CDR2 FQGNSA, per germline. Study-wide results and limits: Shortening that was moderate but significant affected the TCRB CDR3s of Type 1 diabetes patients in all four CD4+ subsets. There was no resolution here of whether HLA type influences TCRB rearrangement.

Since all of the isolated RNA was reverse transcribed, expressed TCRB transcripts were what got sequenced. There were approximately 3.5 million reads on average in the naive, central memory and regulatory T cell samples. Produced via immunoSEQ multiplex PCR; TCRdb's table is partial and in-frame only. The sample holds around 600,000 clones, 9.5% to 15% seen once. In the case of this clone: Its antigen is still unknown.

This clonotype originated in a man aged 25 to 40 with type 1 diabetes. The source material was naive CD4+ T cells from blood. V usage is TRBV7-2 and J usage is TRBJ1-2, with 7 bases that match TRBD1. The CDR3 protein is CASSLAGWDSPYGYTF. In DNA, the CDR3 is TGTGCCAGCAGCTTAGCTGGATGGGACAGCCCTTATGGCTACACCTTC.